The source of this T cell receptor beta chain is a study of T cells in Graves' hyperthyroidism and ophthalmopathy. At the level of the study: Pretreatment peripheral blood was obtained at initial diagnosis.

This clonotype appeared many times. At first hyperthyroidism diagnosis, before any ophthalmopathy symptoms, the blood sample was collected. CDR3 size: 14 residues. Germline trimming cut 0 bases from V and 5 bases from J; bases unmatched to any gene: 5. In germline, CDR1 is SGDLS, CDR2 YYNGEE. The TCR beta CDR3 regions underwent amplification using RNA transcripts as the source. The HTBI primer set was used in a first-round RT-PCR of the TCR CDR3. TCRdb re-called the multiplex PCR reads with MiXCR, one entry per CDR3 protein. The sample consists of approximately 150,000 distinct CDR3 sequences, about 9% of them appearing once.

The receptor comes from a woman under 30 with Graves' hyperthyroidism that later progressed to Graves' ophthalmopathy. V usage is TRBV9 and J usage is TRBJ2-7; 7 bases map to TRBD2. Material: blood. The CDR3 spells CASSVDRTRNEQYF. Written as DNA, the CDR3 is TGTGCCAGCAGCGTAGATCGGACTAGGAACGAGCAGTACTTC.